The following is a T cell receptor beta chain sequence with its context. The assay was immunoSEQ multiplex PCR, and TCRdb's table has in-frame clones only and misses some. The data contain about 110,000 clones, roughly 81% of them singletons. The germline gives CDR1 SGHTA, CDR2 FQGNSA. The V gene end was trimmed by 3 bases and the J gene end by 2 bases; junction bases not matched to a gene: 6. The CDR3 is 15 amino acids. This sample was included in a study of blood T cell repertoires in COVID-19. The sequence was collected from a human donor in a cohort sampled during active COVID-19. The rearrangement joins TRBV7-2 to TRBJ2-7, with 8 bases identical to TRBD1. What was sequenced was peripheral blood. CDR3 sequence reads: CASSFVGTGTYEQYF. The CDR3 DNA reads TGTGCCAGCAGCTTCGTCGGGACAGGAACCTACGAGCAGTACTTC.